These 32 T cell receptor beta chains share one sample of origin, sequenced in a study of CD8 T cells in Susac syndrome. An input of 0.5 to 1 ug of RNA was subjected to reverse transcription using random hexamers. TCRdb recomputed calls from the immunoSEQ multiplex PCR reads with MiXCR, one row per CDR3 protein. The profile shows around 130,000 distinct CDR3 sequences, nearly 95% of them singletons. Sequenced input: CD4+ T cells from PBMCs. Receptor source: a human donor in good health.

The chain recombines TRBV20-1 with TRBJ1-5; D is unclear. Germline lookup yields CDR1 DFQATT and CDR2 SNEGSKA (reference sequence). The germline V and J ends were trimmed by 4 bases and 2 bases, with 9 bases remaining between them. The CDR3 has 13 amino acids. CDR3 nucleotides: TGCAGTGCTAATCAGTTCCGCAATCAGCCCCAGCATTTT. Protein sequence: CSANQFRNQPQHF.

The gene calls are TRBV5-6 and TRBJ2-6; weak D call: TRBD1 (6 bases). The germline V gene has CDR1 SGHDT and CDR2 YYEEEE. The CDR3 covers 16 residues. V lost 6 bases and J 2 bases, leaving 15 bases between the germline ends. The DNA of the CDR3 is TGTGCCAGCACCTGGGGCAGGGGCGCTGGGGCCAACGTCCTGACTTTC. Residues: CASTWGRGAGANVLTF. The variable domain in full, completed from reference TRBV5-6 and TRBJ2-6, reads DAGVTQSPTHLIKTRGQQVTLRCSPKSGHDTVSWYQQALGQGPQFIFQYYEEEERQRGNFPDRFSGHQFPNYSSELNVNALLLGDSALYLCASTWGRGAGANVLTFGAGSRLTVL.

The J gene is TRBJ2-7, the V gene TRBV28, with D perhaps assigned TRBD1 or TRBD2 (5 bases each). In germline, CDR1 is MDHEN, CDR2 SYDVKM. The CDR3 has 12 residues. V gave up 8 bases and J gave up 2 bases, with 10 bases separating them. The CDR3: CASGRQTYEQYF. Written as DNA, the CDR3 is TGTGCCAGCGGGAGACAGACCTACGAGCAGTACTTC.

This clonotype has a single count. This rearrangement joins TRBV28 to TRBJ1-5; no clear D. This CDR3 comprises 12 residues. V dropped 2 bases and J dropped 6 bases, with 5 bases sitting between them. CDR1 and CDR2 from the germline V gene are MDHEN and SYDVKM. The CDR3 reads CASSLEVQPQHF. In DNA form, the CDR3 reads TGTGCCAGCAGTTTAGAGGTTCAGCCCCAGCATTTT.

This CDR3 is CASRYTGGGNQPQHF. The DNA of the CDR3 is TGTGCCAGCAGATATACAGGGGGTGGCAATCAGCCCCAGCATTTT. The chain combines TRBV28 with TRBJ1-5; 8 bases fit TRBD1. Germline values: CDR1 MDHEN, CDR2 SYDVKM. The CDR3 is made up of 15 amino acids. Trimming removed 6 bases from V and 2 bases from J; junction bases left unmatched: 6.

The rearrangement links TRBV12-3 or TRBV12-4 to TRBJ1-2; a weak D match, TRBD1 (5 bases). This CDR3 is 13 amino acids long. V gave up 5 bases and J gave up 4 bases, with 11 bases separating them. CDR3 amino acids: CASSPQESYGYTF. Written as DNA, the CDR3 is TGTGCCAGCAGTCCACAGGAATCCTATGGCTACACCTTC.

In this sample, this clonotype turned up once. The genes are TRBV25-1 and TRBJ1-1, with 7 bases identical to TRBD1. Germline values: CDR1 MGHDK, CDR2 SYGVNS. After removal of 10 bases from V and 4 bases from J, the junction contained 9 bases not matched to a gene. The CDR3 is 13 residues long. In nucleotides, the CDR3 is TGTGCCACTAAGGGGACAGACCTCACTGAAGCTTTCTTT. Its translation is CATKGTDLTEAFF.

J is TRBJ2-1 and V is TRBV12-3 or TRBV12-4; D remains unclear. V lost 2 bases to trimming and J lost 2 bases, with 7 bases between them. This CDR3 spans 14 amino acids. CDR3 bases: TGTGCCAGCAGTTTATTAATAGCCTACAATGAGCAGTTCTTC. The encoded protein is CASSLLIAYNEQFF.

V and J are TRBV6-5 and TRBJ1-1; D gene uncertain. This CDR3 region has 14 residues. The germline V gene encodes CDR1 MNHEY and CDR2 SVGAGI. Trimming took off 2 bases at V and 1 base at J, with 8 bases between the two ends. The CDR3 loop is CASSYAGSNTEAFF. CDR3 DNA sequence: TGTGCCAGCAGTTACGCAGGATCGAACACTGAAGCTTTCTTT.

V is TRBV30 and J is TRBJ1-1, with TRBD1 matching 7 bases. The CDR3 loop spans 13 amino acids. Germline V gene sequence: CDR1 GTSNPN, CDR2 SVGIG (reference sequence). Germline trimming cut 3 bases from V and 3 bases from J; bases unmatched to any gene: 4. CDR3 amino acids: CAWSPGGDTEAFF. Here the CDR3 DNA reads TGTGCCTGGAGCCCAGGGGGTGACACTGAAGCTTTCTTT.

In its sample, this clonotype was seen a few times. The chain has TRBV7-6 and TRBJ2-3, with a weak D call TRBD2 (5 bases). This CDR3 contains 13 residues. Between the trimmed V and J ends, which lost 4 bases and 9 bases, there was a span of 14 bases. Germline lookup yields CDR1 SGHVS and CDR2 FNYEAQ. The CDR3 sequence: CASSSTPGSTQYF. The CDR3 DNA follows: TGTGCCAGCAGCTCAACCCCGGGGTCGACGCAGTATTTT.

The chain is built from TRBV6-5 and TRBJ1-2, with 9 bases matching TRBD1. The V gene end was trimmed by 5 bases and the J gene end by 8 bases; junction bases not matched to a gene: 6. Germline loops: CDR1 MNHEY, CDR2 SVGAGI. CDR3 length equals 13 residues. For the CDR3, the DNA is TGTGCCAGCAGTACCCGGACAGGGGTGGGCTACACCTTC. Translated, it gives CASSTRTGVGYTF.

The chain uses TRBV25-1 and TRBJ1-2; no clear D. Germline V CDR1 and CDR2: MGHDK, SYGVNS. The ends were cut back, 2 bases at V and 2 bases at J, with 12 bases in the middle. The CDR3 extends over 15 amino acids. CDR3 coding DNA: TGTGCCAGCAGTGAAGTGGGCAGATCCAACTATGGCTACACCTTC. Amino acids: CASSEVGRSNYGYTF.

This chain links TRBV5-6 with TRBJ2-3; 7 bases agree with TRBD1. The germline gives CDR1 SGHDT, CDR2 YYEEEE. The CDR3 spans 14 residues. V shed 2 bases, J shed 8 bases, and the junction held 8 bases outside the gene matches. The CDR3 DNA reads as TGTGCCAGCAGCTTACCTACAGGGGCCGCTACGCAGTATTTT. This gives the protein CASSLPTGAATQYF.

Details on this clonotype: The junction does not match germline at one end; this may be a read error. This chain uses TRBV5-1 with TRBJ2-7, with D possibly matching TRBD2 (5 bases). CDR1 and CDR2 from the germline V gene are SGHRS and YFSETQ. The CDR3 sequence is 9 residues long. Here the CDR3 DNA reads TGCGCCAATCCCCGGGGTCCTACCTTC. It translates to CANPRGPTF.

This chain uses TRBV20-1 with TRBJ2-1; maybe TRBD2 (6 bases). V lost 7 bases, J lost 7 bases, and 14 bases lay in between. There are 12 residues in the CDR3. Per germline, CDR1 DFQATT and CDR2 SNEGSKA (reference sequence). The CDR3 loop is CSVTGEYNEQFF. The CDR3 DNA follows: TGCAGTGTAACGGGAGAGTATAATGAGCAGTTCTTC.

V usage is TRBV7-9 and J usage is TRBJ2-7; 12 bases match TRBD2. The V gene end was trimmed by 5 bases and the J gene end by 6 bases; junction bases not matched to a gene: 8. The CDR3 extends over 15 amino acids. CDR1 is SEHNR and CDR2 is FQNEAQ in the germline V gene (reference sequence). CDR3 region: CASSVRLAGDAEQYF. In DNA, the CDR3 is TGTGCCAGCAGCGTTCGACTAGCGGGAGATGCCGAGCAGTACTTC.

The rearrangement joins TRBV7-9 to TRBJ2-5; D gene unclear. CDR3 length: 14 amino acids. With 0 bases removed from V and 6 bases from J, the gap between germline ends came to 11 bases. Germline values: CDR1 SEHNR, CDR2 FQNEAQ (reference sequence). CDR3 sequence (DNA): TGTGCCAGCAGCTTAGCGATTTACGAAAAGACCCAGTACTTC. It codes for CASSLAIYEKTQYF.

The chain is built from TRBV2 and TRBJ2-7; TRBD2 is a possible D gene (6 bases). The CDR3 is made up of 13 amino acids. Deletions cut 3 bases from V and 4 bases from J, with 10 bases between. The germline V gene encodes CDR1 SNHLY and CDR2 FYNNEI. CDR3 coding DNA: TGTGCCAGCAGTGACCTGGGAGGATACGAGCAGTACTTC. Encoded protein: CASSDLGGYEQYF.

This clonotype was seen a handful of times. The chain employs TRBV15 and TRBJ2-5; no firm D call. Germline V gene sequence: CDR1 LNHNV, CDR2 YYDKDF (reference sequence). The germline V and J ends were trimmed by 0 bases and 2 bases, with 1 base remaining between them. This CDR3 comprises 12 residues. The CDR3 loop reads CATSRDQETQYF. The DNA for the CDR3 is TGTGCCACCAGCAGAGATCAAGAGACCCAGTACTTC.

The chain is built from TRBV5-1 and TRBJ2-3, with D perhaps matching TRBD2 (6 bases). There are 15 residues in the CDR3. Germline V lookup: CDR1 SGHRS, CDR2 YFSETQ. Trimming took 0 bases from V and 2 from J, leaving 10 bases between them. CDR3 sequence: CASSLETRNTDTQYF. The CDR3 nucleotides read TGCGCCAGCAGCTTGGAGACTAGGAACACAGATACGCAGTATTTT.

This clonotype was seen just once. This chain joins TRBV7-9 and TRBJ2-2; no definite D call. The V gene lost 5 bases and the J gene lost 3 bases, with 13 bases spanning the gap. This CDR3 contains 15 residues. The germline gives CDR1 SEHNR, CDR2 FQNEAQ (reference sequence). The CDR3 loop reads CASSPSLGDTGELFF. In nucleotides, the CDR3 is TGTGCCAGCAGCCCGTCGTTGGGCGACACCGGGGAGCTGTTTTTT.

The J gene is TRBJ1-1, the V gene TRBV3-1, with D possibly being TRBD1 (6 bases). V was clipped by 0 bases and J by 10 bases, with 12 bases between them. CDR3 length: 13 amino acids. Per germline, CDR1 LGHDT and CDR2 YNNKEL (reference sequence). The CDR3 DNA sequence: TGTGCCAGCAGCCAAGAGGGGGGCTGGCGAGCTTTCTTT. Translation: CASSQEGGWRAFF. Full variable domain (rest looked up from reference TRBV3-1 and TRBJ1-1): DTAVSQTPKYLVTQMGNDKSIKCEQNLGHDTMYWYKQDSKKFLKIMFSYNNKELIINETVPNRFSPKSPDKAHLNLHINSLELGDSAVYFCASSQEGGWRAFFGQGTRLTVV.

The CDR3: CSVGLTSSYNEQFF. The CDR3 nucleotides read TGCAGCGTTGGCCTGACCAGCTCCTACAATGAGCAGTTCTTC. The chain employs TRBV29-1 and TRBJ2-1; D is unclear. The CDR3 has 14 amino acids. V was shortened by 4 bases and J by 0 bases, with 10 bases between the two germline ends. Germline CDR1 and CDR2: SQVTM and ANQGSEA.

The V and J genes are TRBV19 and TRBJ2-7, with 8 bases aligning to TRBD2. The CDR3 covers 16 residues. The germline V gene encodes CDR1 LNHDA and CDR2 SQIVND (reference sequence). Losses at the gene ends were 6 bases for V and 3 bases for J; bases not matched to a gene: 13. CDR3 region: CASSLQRTSRYYEQYF. The CDR3 region has the DNA TGTGCCAGTAGCCTCCAAAGGACTAGCCGCTACTACGAGCAGTACTTC.

This chain connects TRBV5-1 to TRBJ2-2, with no clear D. V was clipped by 4 bases and J by 6 bases, with 13 bases between them. Germline lookup yields CDR1 SGHRS and CDR2 YFSETQ. The CDR3 spans 14 residues. CDR3 nucleotides: TGCGCCAGCAGCACCTTCCCAGACGCCGGGGAGCTGTTTTTT. Protein sequence: CASSTFPDAGELFF.

The rearrangement uses TRBV5-4 and TRBJ2-7, with D unresolved. The ends were cut back, 4 bases at V and 0 bases at J, with 8 bases in the middle. This CDR3 has 13 residues. Germline loops: CDR1 SGHNT, CDR2 YYREEE (reference sequence). The CDR3 DNA sequence: TGTGCCAGCAGCCCTCATTCCTCCTACGAGCAGTACTTC. Its translation: CASSPHSSYEQYF.

The chain recombines TRBV28 with TRBJ2-7; D unresolved. Trimming took 6 bases from V and 6 from J, leaving 12 bases between them. The CDR3 runs to 12 residues. CDR1 and CDR2 (germline): MDHEN, SYDVKM. CDR3: CASSLDIREQYF. CDR3 nucleotide sequence: TGTGCCAGCAGCCTTGACATCCGCGAGCAGTACTTC.

This chain links TRBV5-4 with TRBJ2-4; 7 bases agree with TRBD2. The V gene end was trimmed by 4 bases and the J gene end by 3 bases; junction bases not matched to a gene: 10. This CDR3 is built from 16 residues. The germline CDR1 and CDR2 sequences are SGHNT and YYREEE (reference sequence). This chain's CDR3 is CASSTGAGSLKNIQYF. The CDR3 DNA is TGTGCCAGCAGCACCGGAGCGGGGTCCCTCAAAAACATTCAGTACTTC.

The genes are TRBV23-1 and TRBJ2-7, with D possibly being TRBD2 (6 bases). TRBV23-1 is noted as an ORF with a role that remains uncertain. Trimming took off 3 bases at V and 6 bases at J, with 21 bases between the two ends. CDR3 length equals 16 residues. The CDR3 DNA sequence: TGCGCCAGCAGTCAGCCGGGACTCCGCCGATTGACCGAGCAGTACTTC. It yields the protein CASSQPGLRRLTEQYF.

This chain connects TRBV20-1 to TRBJ1-1, with D unresolved. The CDR3 is 14 amino acids. Trimming stripped 4 bases from V and 0 bases from J, with 12 bases between. The germline V gene has CDR1 DFQATT and CDR2 SNEGSKA (reference sequence). The CDR3: CSATRGGLNTEAFF. CDR3 nucleotides: TGCAGTGCTACCCGAGGCGGATTGAACACTGAAGCTTTCTTT.

The V call is TRBV5-8, the J call TRBJ2-7; D possibly corresponds to TRBD1 (5 bases). The length of the CDR3 is 13 residues. Per germline, CDR1 SGHTS and CDR2 YDEGEE. The V end was cut by 1 base, the J end by 4 bases, with 9 bases between. The CDR3 nucleotides are TGTGCCAGCAGCTTGAGGCAGGGTTACGAGCAGTACTTC. Protein sequence: CASSLRQGYEQYF.